This T cell receptor (beta chain) was observed in a study of T cell responses to AZD1222 COVID-19 vaccine. The sample holds a few counts of this clone. The repertoire was sequenced with immunoSEQ multiplex PCR; TCRdb's copy has only in-frame clones and lacks some. The data contain 120,000 or so clones, 90% of them singletons. This receptor was obtained from an adult in good health. This material consisted of peripheral blood, taken on day 0 of MenACWY control vaccination.

The chain's CDR3 is CASSYTYGVGNQPQHF. The CDR3 coding sequence is TGTGCCAGCAGTTACACCTACGGGGTTGGCAATCAGCCCCAGCATTTT. The chain carries TRBV6-5 and TRBJ1-5; D uncertain. V was trimmed by 2 bases and J by 2 bases, leaving 13 bases between them. CDR3 length: 16 amino acids. Per germline, CDR1 MNHEY and CDR2 SVGAGI.